Each of the 28 T cell receptor beta chains below was sequenced from the same sample in a study of cytotoxic CD8 clonotypes in ibrutinib-treated CLL. Produced via immunoSEQ multiplex PCR; TCRdb's table is partial and in-frame only. The sample consists of approximately 200,000 clones, roughly 72% of them appearing once. Specimen: PBMCs, collected after 24 months of ibrutinib treatment. All receptors come from a human donor with chronic lymphocytic leukemia.

The V call is TRBV9, the J call TRBJ2-1, with TRBD2 identical over 14 bases. From germline, CDR1 is SGDLS and CDR2 YYNGEE. Unmatched junction bases numbered 4, after V lost 3 bases and J lost 8 bases. The CDR3 has 15 amino acids. The CDR3 DNA follows: TGTGCCAGCAGCGGGGGACTAGCGGGAGCCGATGAGCAGTTCTTC. Its translation: CASSGGLAGADEQFF. Using reference TRBV9 and TRBJ2-1 for the parts outside the CDR3, the full variable domain is DSGVTQTPKHLITATGQRVTLRCSPRSGDLSVYWYQQSLDQGLQFLIQYYNGEERAKGNILERFSAQQFPDLHSELNLSSLELGDSALYFCASSGGLAGADEQFFGPGTRLTVL.

This clone was observed a single time. This sequence joins TRBV7-3 and TRBJ2-1, with 11 nucleotides matching TRBD2. This CDR3 has 15 amino acids. Per the germline V gene, CDR1 is SGHTA and CDR2 is FQGTGA. J lost 3 bases, V lost 5 bases, and 3 bases had no gene match. CDR3 nucleotide sequence: TGTGCCAGCAGCATAGCGGGAGGGCTCTACAATGAGCAGTTCTTC. Translating gives CASSIAGGLYNEQFF.

CDR3: CASSLFARPYEQYF. In nucleotides, the CDR3 is TGTGCCAGCAGTTTATTCGCCAGGCCCTACGAGCAGTACTTC. The V gene is TRBV27, the J gene TRBJ2-7; D is unresolved. V was cut by 1 base and J by 2 bases, with 9 bases left in between. Germline lookup yields CDR1 MNHEY and CDR2 SMNVEV (reference sequence). The CDR3 consists of 14 residues.

The chain links TRBV28 to TRBJ2-3, with D maybe TRBD2 (6 bases). The V end lost 1 base, the J end lost 3 bases, and 14 bases lay between the germline ends. The CDR3 has 16 amino acids. Germline CDR1 and CDR2: MDHEN and SYDVKM. This chain's CDR3 is CASSLLRGVGTDTQYF. CDR3 bases: TGTGCCAGCAGTTTATTGCGGGGAGTAGGAACAGATACGCAGTATTTT.

The chain couples TRBV4-1 to TRBJ2-1; D gene unclear. This CDR3 spans 17 amino acids. From germline, CDR1 is MGHRA and CDR2 YSYEKL. The V end was cut by 0 bases, the J end by 5 bases, with 17 bases between. CDR3 sequence (DNA): TGCGCCAGCAGCCAAGATATAAGGCTAGGCTTTAACAATGAGCAGTTCTTC. Amino acids: CASSQDIRLGFNNEQFF.

The chain recombines TRBV7-6 with TRBJ1-1; D remains unclear. Per the germline V gene, CDR1 is SGHVS and CDR2 is FNYEAQ. The length of the CDR3 is 15 residues. Trimming stripped 1 base from V and 1 base from J, with 10 bases between. In DNA, the CDR3 is TGTGCCAGCAGCTTAGGTATCCTGGAGAACACTGAAGCTTTCTTT. It encodes CASSLGILENTEAFF. Using reference TRBV7-6 and TRBJ1-1 for the parts outside the CDR3, the full variable domain is GAGVSQSPRYKVTKRGQDVALRCDPISGHVSLYWYRQALGQGPEFLTYFNYEAQQDKSGLPNDRFSAERPEGSISTLTIQRTEQRDSAMYRCASSLGILENTEAFFGQGTRLTVV.

J is TRBJ1-2 and V is TRBV28; maybe TRBD1 (6 bases). The germline CDR1 and CDR2 sequences are MDHEN and SYDVKM. Trimming cost V 6 bases and J 6 bases, with 17 bases left between them. The CDR3 totals 14 residues. The CDR3 DNA follows: TGTGCCAGCAGCCCCCACGGGACATGGGATGGCTACACCTTC. Encoded protein: CASSPHGTWDGYTF.

This clone was observed once. V usage is TRBV6-5 and J usage is TRBJ1-2; a possible D gene is TRBD1 (6 bases). The V gene lost 6 bases and the J gene lost 3 bases, with 17 bases spanning the gap. The CDR3 runs to 15 residues. Germline V gives CDR1 MNHEY, CDR2 SVGAGI. CDR3 residues: CASSPPGVLDYGYTF. DNA of the CDR3: TGTGCCAGCAGCCCTCCAGGGGTCTTAGACTATGGCTACACCTTC.

The V call is TRBV7-5, the J call TRBJ2-6; the D call TRBD2 from the table was never checked on the DNA. TRBV7-5 is annotated as a pseudogene. CDR3 length: 18 residues. The CDR3 here is CVRSLFRLAESGANVLTF. In DNA form, the CDR3 reads TGTGTCAGAAGCTTATTCAGACTAGCGGAATCTGGGGCCAACGTCCTGACTTTC.

The rearrangement joins TRBV28 to TRBJ1-3; D gene unclear. Trimming pared 2 bases from V and 2 bases from J, leaving 4 bases between. From germline, CDR1 is MDHEN and CDR2 SYDVKM. The length of the CDR3 is 13 residues. The CDR3 is CASSLGAGNTIYF. The CDR3 DNA sequence: TGTGCCAGCAGTTTAGGGGCTGGAAACACCATATATTTT.

The V call is TRBV19, the J call TRBJ2-1; either TRBD1 or TRBD2 may supply D (5 bases each). The CDR3 totals 14 residues. Trimming shortened V by 5 bases and J by 4 bases, and 12 bases separated the two germline ends. Germline V gives CDR1 LNHDA, CDR2 SQIVND (reference sequence). CDR3 loop: CASSGTGLYNEQFF. DNA for the CDR3: TGTGCCAGTAGTGGGACCGGCCTATACAATGAGCAGTTCTTC.

This clone came up once. The CDR3 region is CASSLGDYGYTF. CDR3 bases: TGTGCCAGCAGCTTAGGGGACTATGGCTACACCTTC. This sequence joins TRBV7-9 and TRBJ1-2; D call uncertain. CDR3 size: 12 residues. The germline V and J ends were trimmed by 1 base and 3 bases, with 3 bases remaining between them. CDR1 SEHNR and CDR2 FQNEAQ come from the germline V gene (reference sequence).

V is TRBV29-1 and J is TRBJ2-7; 7 bases line up with TRBD2. Trimming cost V 2 bases and J 3 bases; bases outside gene matches: 10. Germline V lookup: CDR1 SQVTM, CDR2 ANQGSEA. CDR3 length equals 15 residues. CDR3 region: CSVESLGGSIYEQYF. The CDR3 DNA follows: TGCAGCGTTGAAAGTTTGGGCGGGAGTATCTACGAGCAGTACTTC.

This clone was detected a few times. This rearrangement joins TRBV7-6 to TRBJ2-6; D might be TRBD1 (6 bases). Between the trimmed V and J ends, which lost 2 bases and 1 base, there was a span of 15 bases. Germline V lookup: CDR1 SGHVS, CDR2 FNYEAQ. The CDR3 is 18 amino acids. CDR3 sequence: CASSLNLRDRSGANVLTF. CDR3 nucleotides: TGTGCCAGCAGCTTAAATCTGAGAGACAGGTCTGGGGCCAACGTCCTGACTTTC.

The chain joins TRBV30 to TRBJ1-1, with TRBD1 as a possible D gene (6 bases). Germline loops: CDR1 GTSNPN, CDR2 SVGIG (reference sequence). V was clipped by 3 bases and J by 4 bases, with 15 bases between them. The CDR3 runs 14 residues. Written as DNA, the CDR3 is TGTGCCTGGAGGGACAGCCAAATACGCACTGAAGCTTTCTTT. Its protein product is CAWRDSQIRTEAFF.

The chain has TRBV4-1 and TRBJ2-7; D may match TRBD1 or TRBD2 (5 bases each). The CDR3 consists of 19 residues. V shed 0 bases and J shed 1 base, with 22 bases lying between them. From germline, CDR1 is MGHRA and CDR2 YSYEKL. CDR3 coding DNA: TGCGCCAGCAGCCAAGATTTCCCAGGGTATGGAGGTATATCCTACGAGCAGTACTTC. Amino acids: CASSQDFPGYGGISYEQYF.

The chain recombines TRBV28 with TRBJ2-3; D not certain. V lost 3 bases and J 3 bases, leaving 4 bases between the germline ends. The length of the CDR3 is 12 residues. The germline gives CDR1 MDHEN, CDR2 SYDVKM. Here the CDR3 DNA reads TGTGCCAGCAGTTTGCAGACAGATACGCAGTATTTT. Translated, it gives CASSLQTDTQYF.

In this sample, this clone turned up once. V gene TRBV4-3 combines with J gene TRBJ2-1; tentatively, D is TRBD2 (5 bases). CDR3 length: 15 amino acids. CDR1 and CDR2 from the germline V gene are LGHNA and YSLEER. V was pared by 3 bases and J by 8 bases, with 17 bases between. CDR3 DNA sequence: TGCGCCAGCAGCCAGGCCGGCCCCCCGAGGGATGAGCAGTTCTTC. Its translation is CASSQAGPPRDEQFF.

This sequence joins TRBV27 and TRBJ1-2; D remains ambiguous. CDR1 is MNHEY and CDR2 is SMNVEV in the germline V gene (reference sequence). CDR3 length: 15 residues. With 2 bases removed from V and 3 bases from J, the gap between germline ends came to 13 bases. This CDR3 reads CASSLDPLVDYGYTF. The CDR3 DNA is TGTGCCAGCAGTTTAGACCCCCTTGTTGACTATGGCTACACCTTC.

J is TRBJ2-7 and V is TRBV2, with D uncertain. V gave up 7 bases and J gave up 0 bases, with 4 bases separating them. The CDR3 has 11 amino acids. CDR1 and CDR2 (germline): SNHLY, FYNNEI. This CDR3 reads CASKSSYEQYF. CDR3 nucleotides: TGTGCCAGCAAGAGCTCCTACGAGCAGTACTTC.

J is TRBJ2-5 and V is TRBV12-2. TRBV12-2 is a pseudogene segment. There are 16 residues in the CDR3. As DNA, the CDR3 is TGTGCCAGCAGCCAGCTCCGGGCAGGCACTCAAGAGACCCAGTACTTC. Its protein is CASSQLRAGTQETQYF.

This chain joins TRBV10-2 and TRBJ2-3, with TRBD2 identical over 7 bases. Germline V gene lookup returns CDR1 WSHSY and CDR2 SAAADI. Trimming cost V 7 bases and J 0 bases; bases outside gene matches: 4. The CDR3 contains 14 residues. CDR3 sequence reads: CASKLGGSTDTQYF. Here the CDR3 DNA reads TGCGCCAGCAAGTTGGGAGGGAGCACAGATACGCAGTATTTT.

This rearrangement joins TRBV27 to TRBJ2-3; the D is unclear. The germline V gene encodes CDR1 MNHEY and CDR2 SMNVEV (reference sequence). With 5 bases removed from V and 2 bases from J, the gap between germline ends came to 8 bases. CDR3 size: 13 residues. In DNA form, the CDR3 reads TGTGCCAGCAGTAGGCCAAACACAGATACGCAGTATTTT. Amino acid sequence: CASSRPNTDTQYF.

The CDR3 DNA follows: TGTGCCAGCAGTTATACTAGGGCAGCTGAAGCTTTCTTT. It codes for CASSYTRAAEAFF. V is TRBV6-6 and J is TRBJ1-1; D gene ambiguous. The length of the CDR3 is 13 residues. V lost 3 bases and J lost 6, with 11 bases in between. Germline V CDR1 and CDR2: MNHNY, SVGAGI (reference sequence).

The chain links TRBV10-3 to TRBJ2-7; a possible D gene is TRBD1 (6 bases). Trimming took off 4 bases at V and 3 bases at J, with 10 bases between the two ends. CDR3 length: 13 amino acids. Per germline, CDR1 ENHRY and CDR2 SYGVKD. The CDR3 nucleotides are TGTGCCATCAGTGGTACAGGGTACTACGAGCAGTACTTC. Protein product: CAISGTGYYEQYF.

The chain has TRBV30 and TRBJ2-1; D gene unclear. Looked up from germline, CDR1 is GTSNPN and CDR2 is SVGIG (reference sequence). V was cut by 4 bases and J by 8 bases, with 12 bases left in between. This CDR3 is 12 amino acids long. The CDR3: CAWKSAVDEQFF. Written as DNA, the CDR3 is TGTGCCTGGAAATCGGCGGTGGATGAGCAGTTCTTC.

The rearrangement links TRBV30 to TRBJ2-7, with D perhaps TRBD1 or TRBD2 (5 bases each). Germline CDR1 and CDR2: GTSNPN and SVGIG (reference sequence). Trimming shortened V by 3 bases and J by 0 bases, and 12 bases separated the two germline ends. The CDR3 is 14 amino acids. CDR3 sequence reads: CAWRASGRSYEQYF. The DNA of the CDR3 is TGTGCCTGGAGGGCCTCGGGACGCTCCTACGAGCAGTACTTC. The full variable domain, with the rest looked up from reference TRBV30 and TRBJ2-7, is SQTIHQWPATLVQPVGSPLSLECTVEGTSNPNLYWYRQAAGRGLQLLFYSVGIGQISSEVPQNLSASRPQDRQFILSSKKLLLSDSGFYLCAWRASGRSYEQYFGPGTRLTVT.

The chain carries TRBV9 and TRBJ2-6; no clear D gene. V lost 0 bases to trimming and J lost 4 bases, with 17 bases between them. Germline-derived CDR1 and CDR2 are SGDLS and YYNGEE. The CDR3 has 18 residues. CDR3 sequence (DNA): TGTGCCAGCAGCGTAGCTACCTGGCCGTCAGTCGGGGCCAACGTCCTGACTTTC. It translates to CASSVATWPSVGANVLTF.